The rows below give T cell receptor beta chains drawn from one sample of a study of regulatory T cells in long-lasting Graves disease. One entry per CDR3 protein results from TCRdb running MiXCR on the multiplex PCR reads. The data show roughly 250,000 distinct CDR3 sequences, about 17% seen once. These data are also associated with another study on T cells in Graves' hyperthyroidism and ophthalmopathy.

This material consisted of peripheral blood mononuclear cells (PBMCs), taken at new diagnosis, from a patient treated with antithyroid drugs. The receptors stem from a woman aged 25 to 39 with Graves disease. Both conserved end residues are part of each CDR3. D genes are given only for firm matches. Clone size is shown for a subset of rows, as once, few, many or a class of expanded clone.

V	J	D	length	size	DNA	CDR3
TRBV6-1	TRBJ1-1	NA	13	many	TGTGCCAGCAGTGAAGCGCGAGTTCAAGAAGCTTTCTTT	CASSEARVQEAFF
TRBV7-9	TRBJ2-7	TRBD1	14	many	TGTGCCAGCAGCTTCGGACAGGACAGGTACGAGCAGTACTTC	CASSFGQDRYEQYF
TRBV7-9	TRBJ2-2	TRBD1	14	NA	TGTGCCAGCAGCCCCACAGGGGGTCCCGGGGAGCTGTTTTTT	CASSPTGGPGELFF
TRBV6-2/TRBV6-3	TRBJ1-5	NA	14	many	TGTGCCAGCAGTTACTACCAGGGGAATCAGCCCCAGCATTTT	CASSYYQGNQPQHF
TRBV7-9	TRBJ2-7	NA	14	many	TGTGCCAGCAGCTCCGGACAGAGCAAGTACGAGCAGTACTTC	CASSSGQSKYEQYF
TRBV7-8	TRBJ1-3	NA	16	NA	TGTGCCAGCAGGGCGGAGGAGTGGCTCTCTGGAAACACCATATATTTT	CASRAEEWLSGNTIYF
TRBV2	TRBJ1-5	TRBD1	16	many	TGTGCCAGCAGTGAGGACAGGGGTTTAAGCAATCAGCCCCAGCATTTT	CASSEDRGLSNQPQHF
TRBV20-1	TRBJ1-3	TRBD1	14	many	TGCAGTGCTACCGCCAGGGGGATCGGAAACACCATATATTTT	CSATARGIGNTIYF
TRBV12-3/TRBV12-4	TRBJ2-3	NA	11	NA	TGTGCCAGCAGGTTAACAGATACGCAGTGTTTT	CASRLTDTQCF
TRBV5-1	TRBJ1-1	NA	15	many	TGCGCCAGCAGCTTCAGGCCAGAATCAAACACTGAAGCTTTCTTT	CASSFRPESNTEAFF
TRBV10-1	TRBJ2-5	NA	14	many	TGCGCCAGCAGTGAGAGTCACGGGGGAGAGACCCAGTACTTC	CASSESHGGETQYF
TRBV6-1	TRBJ2-5	NA	12	few	TGTGCCGGAGGGGGGCGTCGAGAGACCCAGTACTTC	CAGGGRRETQYF
TRBV20-1	TRBJ2-2	TRBD2	16	many	TGCAGTGCTAGAGCCAGCGGGGGGGCCGTGACCGGGGAGCTGTTTTTT	CSARASGGAVTGELFF
TRBV3-1	TRBJ1-1	TRBD1	13	many	TGTGCCAGCGGGGGACAGGGGATCGCTGAAGCTTTCTTT	CASGGQGIAEAFF